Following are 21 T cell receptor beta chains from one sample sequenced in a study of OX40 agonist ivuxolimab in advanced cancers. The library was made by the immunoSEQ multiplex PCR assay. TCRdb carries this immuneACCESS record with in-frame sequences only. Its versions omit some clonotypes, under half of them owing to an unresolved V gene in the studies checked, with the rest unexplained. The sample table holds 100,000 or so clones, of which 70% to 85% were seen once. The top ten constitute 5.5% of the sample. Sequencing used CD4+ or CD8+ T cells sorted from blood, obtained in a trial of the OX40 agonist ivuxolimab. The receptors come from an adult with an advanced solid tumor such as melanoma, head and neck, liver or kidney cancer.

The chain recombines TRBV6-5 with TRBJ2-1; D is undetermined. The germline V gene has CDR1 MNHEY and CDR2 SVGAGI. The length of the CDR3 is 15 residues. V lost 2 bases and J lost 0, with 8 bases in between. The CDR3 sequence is CASSYGGSSYNEQFF. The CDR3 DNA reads TGTGCCAGCAGTTACGGCGGCAGCTCCTACAATGAGCAGTTCTTC.

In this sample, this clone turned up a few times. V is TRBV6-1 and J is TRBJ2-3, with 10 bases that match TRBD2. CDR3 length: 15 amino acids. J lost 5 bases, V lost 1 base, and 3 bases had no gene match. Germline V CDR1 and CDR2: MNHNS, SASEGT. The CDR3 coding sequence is TGTGCCAGCAGTGAAGGGCTAGCGGGAGTAGATACGCAGTATTTT. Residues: CASSEGLAGVDTQYF.

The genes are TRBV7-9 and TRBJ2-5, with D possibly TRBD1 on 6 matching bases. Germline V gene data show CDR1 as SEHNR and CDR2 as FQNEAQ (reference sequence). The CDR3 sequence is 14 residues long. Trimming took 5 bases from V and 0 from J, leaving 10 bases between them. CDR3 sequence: CASSARGYQETQYF. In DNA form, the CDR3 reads TGTGCCAGCAGCGCTAGGGGGTACCAAGAGACCCAGTACTTC.

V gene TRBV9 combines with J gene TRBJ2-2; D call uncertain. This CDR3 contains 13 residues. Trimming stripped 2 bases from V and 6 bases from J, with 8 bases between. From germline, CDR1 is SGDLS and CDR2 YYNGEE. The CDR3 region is CASSVTISGELFF. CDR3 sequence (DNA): TGTGCCAGCAGCGTTACCATATCCGGGGAGCTGTTTTTT.

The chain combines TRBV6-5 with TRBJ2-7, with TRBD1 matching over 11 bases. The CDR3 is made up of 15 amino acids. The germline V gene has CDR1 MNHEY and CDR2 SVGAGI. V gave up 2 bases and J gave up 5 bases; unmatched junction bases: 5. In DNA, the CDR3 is TGTGCCAGCAGTTACCAGGGACAGGGGGAGGACGAGCAGTACTTC. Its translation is CASSYQGQGEDEQYF.

This chain's CDR3 is CASSYRGELFF. CDR3 DNA: TGTGCCAGCAGTTATCGGGGTGAACTGTTTTTT. V is TRBV6-1 and J is TRBJ1-4; no definite D call. The CDR3 is 11 residues long. The germline CDR1 and CDR2 sequences are MNHNS and SASEGT. Trimming took off 5 bases at V and 12 bases at J, with 10 bases between the two ends.

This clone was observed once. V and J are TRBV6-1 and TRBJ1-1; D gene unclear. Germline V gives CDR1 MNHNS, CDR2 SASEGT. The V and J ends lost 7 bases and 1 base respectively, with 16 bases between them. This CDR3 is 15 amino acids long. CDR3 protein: CASTEAGPSNTEAFF. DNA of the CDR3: TGTGCCAGCACTGAGGCAGGTCCCTCGAACACTGAAGCTTTCTTT.

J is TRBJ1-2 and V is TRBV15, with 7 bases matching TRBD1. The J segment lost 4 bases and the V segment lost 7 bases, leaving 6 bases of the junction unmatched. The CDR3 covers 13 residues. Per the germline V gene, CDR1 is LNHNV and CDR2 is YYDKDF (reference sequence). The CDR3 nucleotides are TGTGCCACCAACAGGGGTGGGGCCTATGGCTACACCTTC. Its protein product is CATNRGGAYGYTF.

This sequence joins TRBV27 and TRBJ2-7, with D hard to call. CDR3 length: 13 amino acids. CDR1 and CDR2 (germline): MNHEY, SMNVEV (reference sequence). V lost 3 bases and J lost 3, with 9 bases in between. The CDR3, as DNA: TGTGCCAGCAGTTTTGGGCAGATCTACGAGCAGTACTTC. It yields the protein CASSFGQIYEQYF.

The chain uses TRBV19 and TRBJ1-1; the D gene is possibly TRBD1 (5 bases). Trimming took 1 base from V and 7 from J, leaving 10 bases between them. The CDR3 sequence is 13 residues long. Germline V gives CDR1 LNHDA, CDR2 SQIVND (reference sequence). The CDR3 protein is CASSIAGGGEAFF. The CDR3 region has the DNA TGTGCCAGTAGTATAGCCGGGGGAGGTGAAGCTTTCTTT.

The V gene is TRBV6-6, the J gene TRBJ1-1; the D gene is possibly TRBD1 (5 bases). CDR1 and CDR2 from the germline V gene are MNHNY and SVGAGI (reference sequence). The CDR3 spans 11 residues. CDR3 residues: CGVGRGTEAFF. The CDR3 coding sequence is TGTGGAGTGGGGCGCGGGACTGAAGCTTTCTTT.

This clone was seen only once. CDR3 bases: TGTGCCAGCAGCTTGATCGGGGGGGCCGGGTACGAGCAGTACTTC. It specifies CASSLIGGAGYEQYF. The chain employs TRBV7-2 and TRBJ2-7; 8 bases align to TRBD2. V dropped 3 bases and J dropped 4; count of bases not matched to a gene: 8. The germline V gene has CDR1 SGHTA and CDR2 FQGNSA. This CDR3 has 15 residues.

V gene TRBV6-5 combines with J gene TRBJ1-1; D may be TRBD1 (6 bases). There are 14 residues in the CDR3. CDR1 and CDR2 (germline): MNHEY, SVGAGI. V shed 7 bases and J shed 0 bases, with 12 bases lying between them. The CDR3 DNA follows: TGTGCCAGCACCGCGGACAGCCTGAACACTGAAGCTTTCTTT. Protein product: CASTADSLNTEAFF.

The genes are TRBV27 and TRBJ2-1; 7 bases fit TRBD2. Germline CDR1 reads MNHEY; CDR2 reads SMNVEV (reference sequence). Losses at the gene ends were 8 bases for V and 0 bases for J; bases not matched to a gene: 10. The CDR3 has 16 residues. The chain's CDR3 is CASGQASGSSYNEQFF. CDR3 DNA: TGTGCCAGCGGCCAGGCTAGCGGTAGCTCCTACAATGAGCAGTTCTTC.

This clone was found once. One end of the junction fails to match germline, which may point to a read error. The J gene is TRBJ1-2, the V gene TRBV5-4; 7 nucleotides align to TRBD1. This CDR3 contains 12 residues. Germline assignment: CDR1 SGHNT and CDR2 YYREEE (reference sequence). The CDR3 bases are TGTGCCAGCAGCTCGGGGACAGATGGCCACACCTTC. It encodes CASSSGTDGHTF.

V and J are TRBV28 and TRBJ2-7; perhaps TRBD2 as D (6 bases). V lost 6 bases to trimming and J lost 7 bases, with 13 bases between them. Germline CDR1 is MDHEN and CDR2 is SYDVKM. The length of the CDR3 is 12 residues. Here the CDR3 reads CASRPTSNEQYF. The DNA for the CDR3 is TGTGCCAGCAGGCCGACTAGTAATGAGCAGTACTTC.

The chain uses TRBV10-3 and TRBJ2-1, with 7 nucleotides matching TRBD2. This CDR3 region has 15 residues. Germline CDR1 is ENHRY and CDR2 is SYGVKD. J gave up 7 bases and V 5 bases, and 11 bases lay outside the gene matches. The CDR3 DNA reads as TGTGCCATCAGTCCTCTGGCGGGAGAGGTAAATGAGCAGTTCTTC. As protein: CAISPLAGEVNEQFF.

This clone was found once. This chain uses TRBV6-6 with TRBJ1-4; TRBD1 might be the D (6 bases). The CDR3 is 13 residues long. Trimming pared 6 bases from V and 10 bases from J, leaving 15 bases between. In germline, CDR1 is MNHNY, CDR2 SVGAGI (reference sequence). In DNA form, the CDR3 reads TGTGCCAGCAGCTTAGAGGGGGTTGGAAAACTGTTTTTT. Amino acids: CASSLEGVGKLFF.

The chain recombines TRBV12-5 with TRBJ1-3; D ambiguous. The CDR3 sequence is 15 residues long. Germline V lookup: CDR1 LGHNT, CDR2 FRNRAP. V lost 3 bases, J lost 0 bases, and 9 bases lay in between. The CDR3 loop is CASGFPYSSGNTIYF. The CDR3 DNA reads TGTGCTAGTGGTTTCCCATACAGCTCTGGAAACACCATATATTTT.

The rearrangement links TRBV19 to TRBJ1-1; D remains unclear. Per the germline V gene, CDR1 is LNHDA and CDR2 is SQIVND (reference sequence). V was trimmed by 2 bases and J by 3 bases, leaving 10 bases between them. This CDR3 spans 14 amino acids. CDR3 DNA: TGTGCCAGTAGTATAATCGGCAGAGACACTGAAGCTTTCTTT. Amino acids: CASSIIGRDTEAFF.

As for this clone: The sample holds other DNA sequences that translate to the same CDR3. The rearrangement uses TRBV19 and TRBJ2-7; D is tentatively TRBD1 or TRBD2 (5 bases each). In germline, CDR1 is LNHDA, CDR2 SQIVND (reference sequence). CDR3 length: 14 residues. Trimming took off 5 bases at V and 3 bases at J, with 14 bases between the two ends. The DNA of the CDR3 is TGTGCCAGTAGTCCCCGGGACGGCGACTACGAGCAGTACTTC. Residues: CASSPRDGDYEQYF. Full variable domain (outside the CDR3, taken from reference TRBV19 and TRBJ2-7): DGGITQSPKYLFRKEGQNVTLSCEQNLNHDAMYWYRQDPGQGLRLIYYSQIVNDFQKGDIAEGYSVSREKKESFPLTVTSAQKNPTAFYLCASSPRDGDYEQYFGPGTRLTVT.